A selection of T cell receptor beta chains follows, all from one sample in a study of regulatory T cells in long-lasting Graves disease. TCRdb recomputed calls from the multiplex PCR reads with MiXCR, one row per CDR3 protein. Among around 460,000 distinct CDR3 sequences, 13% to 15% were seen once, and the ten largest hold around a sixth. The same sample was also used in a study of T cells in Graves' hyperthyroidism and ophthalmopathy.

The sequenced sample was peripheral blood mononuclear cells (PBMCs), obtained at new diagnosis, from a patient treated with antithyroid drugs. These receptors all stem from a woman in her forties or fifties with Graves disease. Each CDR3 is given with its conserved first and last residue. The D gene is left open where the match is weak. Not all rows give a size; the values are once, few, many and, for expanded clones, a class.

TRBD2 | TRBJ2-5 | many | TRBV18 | CASSPLGLADQETQYF | TGTGCCAGCTCACCACTCGGACTAGCGGATCAAGAGACCCAGTACTTC
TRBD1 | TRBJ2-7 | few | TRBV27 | CASSLIPRDRSYEQYF | TGTGCCAGCAGTTTAATACCCCGGGACAGGTCCTACGAGCAGTACTTC
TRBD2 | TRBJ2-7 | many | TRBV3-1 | CASSQMGLAGDEQYF | TGTGCCAGCAGCCAAATGGGACTAGCGGGAGACGAGCAGTACTTC
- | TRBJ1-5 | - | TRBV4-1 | CASSQPTQGTNQPQHF | TGCGCCAGCAGCCAACCCACACAGGGAACTAATCAGCCCCAGCATTTT
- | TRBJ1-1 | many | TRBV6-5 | CASSYSYRNTEAFF | TGTGCCAGCAGTTACTCCTACCGAAACACTGAAGCTTTCTTT
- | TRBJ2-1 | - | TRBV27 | CASSFLVGSEQFF | TGTGCCAGCAGTTTTCTTGTAGGTTCTGAGCAGTTCTTC
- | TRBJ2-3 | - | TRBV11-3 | CASSPRGFPIVTDTQYF | TGTGCCAGCAGCCCTCGGGGCTTCCCCATAGTCACAGATACGCAGTATTTT
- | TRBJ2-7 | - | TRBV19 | CASRPTGTRSYEQYF | TGTGCCAGTAGACCTACCGGGACTCGTTCCTACGAGCAGTACTTC
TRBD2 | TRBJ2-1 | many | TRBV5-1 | CASSHGTSGSHEQFF | TGCGCCAGCAGCCACGGGACTAGCGGGAGCCATGAGCAGTTCTTC
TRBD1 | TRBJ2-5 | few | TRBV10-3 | CAISAARTGVRAETQYF | TGTGCCATCAGCGCCGCTAGGACAGGGGTTCGTGCTGAGACCCAGTACTTC
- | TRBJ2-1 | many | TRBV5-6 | CASSLVPGWGSYNEQFF | TGTGCCAGCAGCTTGGTCCCCGGGTGGGGCTCCTACAATGAGCAGTTCTTC
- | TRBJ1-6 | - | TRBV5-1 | CASSLLAGKNSPLHF | TGCGCCAGCAGCTTGCTGGCAGGGAAAAATTCACCCCTCCACTTT
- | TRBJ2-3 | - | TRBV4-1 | CASSRTGSGTDTQYF | TGCGCCAGCAGCCGAACGGGCAGCGGCACAGATACGCAGTATTTT
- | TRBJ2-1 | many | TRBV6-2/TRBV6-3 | CASSYLGSGLYNEQFF | TGTGCCAGCAGTTACTTGGGTAGCGGACTCTACAATGAGCAGTTCTTC
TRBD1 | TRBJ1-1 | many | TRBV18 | CASTGEATEAFF | TGTGCCAGCACAGGGGAGGCCACTGAAGCTTTCTTT
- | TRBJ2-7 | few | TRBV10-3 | CAIRDPGGTSYEQYF | TGTGCCATCAGGGACCCAGGTGGAACCTCTTACGAGCAGTACTTC
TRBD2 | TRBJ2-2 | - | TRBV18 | CASSSSLAGGTETGELFF | TGTGCCAGCTCGTCCTCACTAGCGGGAGGAACTGAAACCGGGGAGCTGTTTTTT
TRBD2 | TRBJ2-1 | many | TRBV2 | CASRGRLAGYNEQFF | TGTGCCAGCAGGGGTAGACTAGCGGGGTACAATGAGCAGTTCTTC
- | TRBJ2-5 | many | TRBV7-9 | CASSSGGWETQYF | TGTGCCAGCAGCAGTGGAGGGTGGGAGACCCAGTACTTC
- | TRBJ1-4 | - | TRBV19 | CASTKGSNLANEKLFF | TGTGCCAGTACTAAGGGATCCAATTTGGCTAATGAAAAACTGTTTTTT
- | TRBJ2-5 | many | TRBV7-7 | CASSLVWGFQETQYF | TGTGCTAGCAGCTTAGTGTGGGGGTTCCAAGAGACCCAGTACTTC
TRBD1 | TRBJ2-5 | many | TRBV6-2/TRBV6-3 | CASSEDRFSGETQYF | TGTGCCAGCAGCGAGGACAGGTTCTCTGGAGAGACCCAGTACTTC
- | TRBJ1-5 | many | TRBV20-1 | CSASGQLNQPQHF | TGCAGTGCCAGTGGGCAGCTCAATCAGCCCCAGCATTTT
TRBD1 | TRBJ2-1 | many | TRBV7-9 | CASSGTDRGNEQFF | TGTGCCAGCAGCGGAACGGACAGGGGTAATGAGCAGTTCTTC
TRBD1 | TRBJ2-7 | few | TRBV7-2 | CASSLVSGQVYYEQYF | TGTGCCAGCAGCTTAGTATCGGGACAGGTATACTACGAGCAGTACTTC
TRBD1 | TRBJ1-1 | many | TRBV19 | CASGNRGWNTEAFF | TGTGCCAGTGGGAACAGGGGGTGGAACACTGAAGCTTTCTTT
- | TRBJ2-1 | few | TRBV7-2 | CASSSSGFEYNEQFF | TGTGCCAGCAGCTCGAGTGGATTCGAGTACAATGAGCAGTTCTTC
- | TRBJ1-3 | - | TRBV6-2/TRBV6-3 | CASSYSTESSGNTIYF | TGTGCCAGCAGTTACTCGACGGAGAGCTCTGGAAACACCATATATTTT
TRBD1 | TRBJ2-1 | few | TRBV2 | CASSVTGGGRNEQFF | TGTGCCAGCAGTGTAACAGGGGGCGGTAGGAATGAGCAGTTCTTC
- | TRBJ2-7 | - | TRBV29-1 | CSVVGAKRDPYEQYF | TGCAGCGTTGTTGGGGCCAAACGAGACCCCTACGAGCAGTACTTC
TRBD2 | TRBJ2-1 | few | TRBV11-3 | CASSLKLAGEQFF | TGTGCCAGCAGCCTGAAACTAGCGGGGGAGCAGTTCTTC
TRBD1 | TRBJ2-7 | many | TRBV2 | CASSVWTGAYEQYF | TGTGCCAGCAGTGTTTGGACAGGGGCCTACGAGCAGTACTTC
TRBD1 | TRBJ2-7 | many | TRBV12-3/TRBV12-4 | CASSYKQGLSKYYEQYF | TGTGCCAGCAGTTACAAACAGGGGCTCAGCAAATACTACGAGCAGTACTTC